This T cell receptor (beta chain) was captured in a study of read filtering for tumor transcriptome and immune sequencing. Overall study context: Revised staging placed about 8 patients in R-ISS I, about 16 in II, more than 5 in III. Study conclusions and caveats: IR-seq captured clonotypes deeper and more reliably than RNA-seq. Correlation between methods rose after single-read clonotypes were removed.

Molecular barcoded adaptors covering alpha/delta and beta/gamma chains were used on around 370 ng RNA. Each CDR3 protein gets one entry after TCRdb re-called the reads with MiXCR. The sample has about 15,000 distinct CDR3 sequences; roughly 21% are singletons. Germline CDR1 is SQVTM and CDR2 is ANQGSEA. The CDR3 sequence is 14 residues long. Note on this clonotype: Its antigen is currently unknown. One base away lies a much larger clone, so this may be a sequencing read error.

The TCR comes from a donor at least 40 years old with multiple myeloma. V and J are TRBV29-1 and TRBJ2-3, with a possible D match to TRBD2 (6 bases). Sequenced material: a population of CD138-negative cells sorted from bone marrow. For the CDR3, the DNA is TGCAGCGTTGAAGATGGTCGGGAGCGAGATGCGCAGTATTTT. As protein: CSVEDGRERDAQYF.